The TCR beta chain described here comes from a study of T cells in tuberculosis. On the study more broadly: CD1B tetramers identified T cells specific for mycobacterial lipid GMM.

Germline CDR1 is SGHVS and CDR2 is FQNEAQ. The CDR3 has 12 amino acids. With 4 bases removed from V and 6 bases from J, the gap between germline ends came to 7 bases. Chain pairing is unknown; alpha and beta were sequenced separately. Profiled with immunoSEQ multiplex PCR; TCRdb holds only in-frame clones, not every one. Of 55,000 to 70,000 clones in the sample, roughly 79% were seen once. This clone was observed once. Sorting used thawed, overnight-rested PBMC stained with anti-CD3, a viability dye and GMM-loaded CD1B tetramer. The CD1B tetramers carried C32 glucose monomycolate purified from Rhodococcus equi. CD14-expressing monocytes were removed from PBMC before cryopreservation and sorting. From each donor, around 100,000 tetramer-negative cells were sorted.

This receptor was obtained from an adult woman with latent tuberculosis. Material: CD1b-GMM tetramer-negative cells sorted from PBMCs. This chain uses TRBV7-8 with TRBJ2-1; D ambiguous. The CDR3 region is CASSYSGNEQFF. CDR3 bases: TGTGCCAGCAGCTACTCAGGCAATGAGCAGTTCTTC. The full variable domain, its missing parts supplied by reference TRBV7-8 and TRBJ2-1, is GAGVSQSPRYKVAKRGQDVALRCDPISGHVSLFWYQQALGQGPEFLTYFQNEAQLDKSGLPSDRFFAERPEGSVSTLKIQRTQQEDSAVYLCASSYSGNEQFFGPGTRLTVL.